This paragraph reports one T cell receptor (beta chain). Authors' processing steps: It was from reference gene primer amplification that nucleated cell counts were estimated. Data came from immunoSEQ multiplex PCR; TCRdb stores just in-frame clones and leaves some out. V and J calls and clone size are as listed in that table; D and trimming were resolved from the DNA. In the table there are tens of thousands of clones, around nine tenths of which are singletons. The CDR3 has 14 residues. V lost 1 base to trimming and J lost 2 bases, with 9 bases between them. Per germline, CDR1 SGHTS and CDR2 YDEGEE. This sample is drawn from a study of blood T cell repertoires in COVID-19. Study summary: From the United States, Italy and Spain came samples of acute and convalescent COVID-19. PBMCs, B-cell-depleted T cells, or T cells were the source of the cDNA or gDNA that made up the material.

Sequencing was done on a sample of peripheral blood. The J gene is TRBJ1-2, the V gene TRBV5-8; unclear D gene. This TCR was sampled from a woman older than 75 with acute or convalescent COVID-19. CDR3 region: CASSLLAVNYGYTF. For the CDR3, the DNA is TGTGCCAGCAGCTTGCTCGCGGTGAACTATGGCTACACCTTC.